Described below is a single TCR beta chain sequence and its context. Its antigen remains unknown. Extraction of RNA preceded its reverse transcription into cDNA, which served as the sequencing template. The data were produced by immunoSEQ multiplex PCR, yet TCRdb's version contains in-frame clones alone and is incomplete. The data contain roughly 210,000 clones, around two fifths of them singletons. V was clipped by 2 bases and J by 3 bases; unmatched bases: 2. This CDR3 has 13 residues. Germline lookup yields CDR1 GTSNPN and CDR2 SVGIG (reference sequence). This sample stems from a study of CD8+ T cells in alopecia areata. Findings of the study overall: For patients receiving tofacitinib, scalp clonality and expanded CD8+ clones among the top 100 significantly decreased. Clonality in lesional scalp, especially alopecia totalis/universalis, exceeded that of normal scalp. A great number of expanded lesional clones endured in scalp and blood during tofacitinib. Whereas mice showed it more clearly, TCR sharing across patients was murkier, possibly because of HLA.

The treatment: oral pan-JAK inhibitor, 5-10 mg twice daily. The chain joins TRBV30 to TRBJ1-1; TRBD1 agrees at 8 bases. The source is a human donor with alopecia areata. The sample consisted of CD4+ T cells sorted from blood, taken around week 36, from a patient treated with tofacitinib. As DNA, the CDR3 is TGTGCCTGGAGTCGGGACAGGTACACTGAAGCTTTCTTT. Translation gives CAWSRDRYTEAFF.